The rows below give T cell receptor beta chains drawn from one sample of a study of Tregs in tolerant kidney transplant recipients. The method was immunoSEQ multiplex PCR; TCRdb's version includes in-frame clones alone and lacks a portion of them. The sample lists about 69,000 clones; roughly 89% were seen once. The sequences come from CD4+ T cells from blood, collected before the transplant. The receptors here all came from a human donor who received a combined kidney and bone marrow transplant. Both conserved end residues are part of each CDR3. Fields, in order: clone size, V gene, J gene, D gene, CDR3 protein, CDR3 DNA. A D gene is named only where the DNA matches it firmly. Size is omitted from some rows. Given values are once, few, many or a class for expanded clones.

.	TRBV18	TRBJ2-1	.	CASSTTGTLSSYNEQFF	TGTGCCAGCTCAACGACGGGAACCCTCTCCTCCTACAATGAGCAGTTCTTC
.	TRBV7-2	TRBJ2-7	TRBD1	CASSLSGGLDEQYF	TGTGCCAGCAGCTTATCAGGGGGTCTGGACGAGCAGTACTTC
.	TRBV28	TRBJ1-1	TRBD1	CASSSPGTGNTEAFF	TGTGCCAGCAGTTCACCCGGGACAGGGAACACTGAAGCTTTCTTT
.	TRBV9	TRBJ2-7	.	CASSPREGAPSFYEQYF	TGTGCCAGCAGCCCTCGGGAGGGGGCCCCATCATTCTACGAGCAGTACTTC
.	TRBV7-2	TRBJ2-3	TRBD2	CASSFGLAGGADTQYF	TGTGCCAGCAGCTTTGGACTAGCGGGAGGAGCAGATACGCAGTATTTT
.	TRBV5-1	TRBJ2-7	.	CASSSGTPFLFF	TGCGCCAGCAGCTCCGGGACACCCTTTCTCTTCTTC
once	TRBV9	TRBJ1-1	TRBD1	CASSPQRGGTGATEAFF	TGTGCCAGCAGTCCACAACGGGGGGGGACAGGGGCCACTGAAGCTTTCTTT
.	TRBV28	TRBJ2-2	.	CASSLLVGELFF	TGTGCCAGCAGTTTACTAGTCGGGGAGCTGTTTTTT
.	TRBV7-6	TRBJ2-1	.	CASSLGARGDSNYNEQFF	TGTGCCAGCAGCTTAGGGGCCCGTGGGGACTCAAACTACAATGAGCAGTTCTTC
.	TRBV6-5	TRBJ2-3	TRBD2	CASMGLAGGPVHF	TGTGCCAGCATGGGACTAGCGGGAGGGCCGGTCCATTTT
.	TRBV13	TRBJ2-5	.	CASSSTATKETQYF	TGTGCCAGCAGCTCGACAGCCACCAAAGAGACCCAGTACTTC
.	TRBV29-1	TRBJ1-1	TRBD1	CSATGVGDTEAFF	TGCAGCGCCACAGGGGTTGGGGACACTGAAGCTTTCTTT
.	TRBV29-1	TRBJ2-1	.	CAHSTDLASEQFF	TGCGCCCATAGCACTGATTTGGCCAGTGAGCAGTTCTTC
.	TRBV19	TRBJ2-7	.	CASKDSSYEQYF	TGTGCCAGTAAGGACAGCTCCTACGAGCAGTACTTC
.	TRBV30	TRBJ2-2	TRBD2	CAWSVKGRTSGTGELFF	TGTGCCTGGAGTGTAAAGGGGAGGACTAGCGGCACCGGGGAGCTGTTTTTT
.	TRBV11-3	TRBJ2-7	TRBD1	CASSPRAGTGAEQYF	TGTGCCAGCAGCCCACGGGCCGGGACAGGGGCCGAGCAGTACTTC
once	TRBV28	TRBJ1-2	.	CASSPPGYYGYTF	TGTGCCAGCAGCCCACCAGGGTACTATGGCTACACCTTC
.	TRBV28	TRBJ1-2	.	CASSSSTGVGYTF	TGTGCCAGCAGTTCGTCGACAGGAGTCGGCTACACCTTC
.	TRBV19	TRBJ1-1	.	CASKGLNTEAFF	TGTGCCAGTAAGGGGTTGAACACTGAAGCTTTCTTT
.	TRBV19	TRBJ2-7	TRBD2	CASSIGLAGTYEQYF	TGTGCCAGTAGTATAGGACTAGCGGGTACCTACGAGCAGTACTTC
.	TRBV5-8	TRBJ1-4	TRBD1	CASAMTGGKLFF	TGTGCCAGCGCAATGACAGGGGGTAAACTGTTTTTT
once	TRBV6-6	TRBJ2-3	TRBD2	CASSPLAGEGSDTQYF	TGTGCCAGCAGCCCGCTAGCGGGAGAAGGTTCAGATACGCAGTATTTT
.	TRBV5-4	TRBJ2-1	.	CASSSPVAASSYNEQFF	TGTGCCAGCAGTTCTCCTGTAGCGGCCAGCTCCTACAATGAGCAGTTCTTC
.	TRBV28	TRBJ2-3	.	CASSGGYGGGSTDTQYF	TGTGCCAGCAGTGGGGGGTATGGAGGCGGGAGCACAGATACGCAGTATTTT
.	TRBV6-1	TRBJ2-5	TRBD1	CASSEAGTGVWETQYF	TGTGCCAGCAGTGAAGCCGGGACAGGGGTTTGGGAGACCCAGTACTTC